This section outlines one T cell receptor (beta chain) sequence together with its context. The record originates from a study of blood T cell repertoires in COVID-19. The assay was immunoSEQ multiplex PCR, and TCRdb's table has in-frame clones only and misses some. The repertoire holds fewer than 600,000 clones, with 88% as singletons. Everyone who took part was roughly 18 to 89 years old, and they came from about 25 US areas. Germline V gene data show CDR1 as LGHNA and CDR2 as YNFKEQ. Trimming stripped 5 bases from V and 2 bases from J, with 17 bases between. The CDR3 length is 16 residues. This receptor was obtained from a woman aged 40-49 years who had recovered from COVID-19. The sample comprised PBMCs or T cells enriched from blood (not recorded which). The chain employs TRBV4-2 and TRBJ2-3, with D possibly being TRBD2 (7 bases). CDR3 nucleotide sequence: TGTGCCAGCAGCTTACAGGGAGGGGGGATCACAGATACGCAGTATTTT. Translation: CASSLQGGGITDTQYF.